These 24 T cell receptor beta chains were sequenced from one sample in a study of control samples from healthy donors and cancer patients. TCRdb's copy holds only in-frame clones and misses some; the assay was immunoSEQ multiplex PCR. Of 79,000 or so clones listed, roughly 91% are singletons. Material: PBMCs. These TCRs come from a woman in her forties or fifties with colorectal cancer.

As DNA, the CDR3 is TGTGCCTGGACTACCGGGTATGAAAATGAAAAACTGTTTTTT. Its protein is CAWTTGYENEKLFF. This chain connects TRBV30 to TRBJ1-4; D gene uncertain. This CDR3 region has 14 residues. Germline-derived CDR1 and CDR2 are GTSNPN and SVGIG (reference sequence). Trimming took 4 bases from V and 5 from J, leaving 14 bases between them.

This chain joins TRBV2 and TRBJ2-7; TRBD1 is a possible D gene (6 bases). This CDR3 contains 15 residues. Per the germline V gene, CDR1 is SNHLY and CDR2 is FYNNEI. Trimming removed 6 bases from V and 3 bases from J, with 18 bases in between. In nucleotides, the CDR3 is TGTGCCAGCAGCTCTACAGGGAGTACTTTCTACGAGCAGTACGTC. Residues: CASSSTGSTFYEQYV.

The chain links TRBV3-1 (or the pseudogene TRBV3-2) to TRBJ2-7; 7 bases align to TRBD2. With 1 base clipped from V and 0 bases from J, the junction kept 6 bases outside the gene matches. CDR3 length equals 16 residues. Germline V CDR1 and CDR2: LGHDT, YNNKEL (reference sequence). CDR3 residues: CASSQAGTKSSYEQYV. The DNA of the CDR3 is TGTGCCAGCAGCCAAGCCGGGACTAAGAGCTCCTACGAGCAGTACGTC.

The chain carries TRBV9 and TRBJ1-6; TRBD1 matches at 9 bases. Germline V gives CDR1 SGDLS, CDR2 YYNGEE. The V and J ends lost 3 bases and 10 bases, in that order; junction bases with no gene match: 8. The CDR3 sequence is 15 residues long. Here the CDR3 DNA reads TGTGCCAGCAGCGCACCGGGACAGGGTGGATCACCCCTCCACTTT. As protein: CASSAPGQGGSPLHF.

This sequence joins TRBV21-1 and TRBJ2-3; the table assigns TRBD1, which was not confirmed against the DNA. TRBV21-1 is marked as a pseudogene. CDR3 size: 14 residues. CDR3 region: CASSRQGSTDTQYF. Written as DNA, the CDR3 is TGTGCCAGCAGTAGACAGGGGAGCACAGATACGCAGTATTTT.

This chain links TRBV10-3 with TRBJ2-7; D unclear. Trimming shortened V by 8 bases and J by 2 bases, and 7 bases separated the two germline ends. This CDR3 has 11 amino acids. CDR1 ENHRY and CDR2 SYGVKD come from the germline V gene. The CDR3 region is CAIGDTYEQYV. The CDR3 DNA sequence: TGTGCCATCGGAGACACCTACGAGCAGTACGTC.

V usage is TRBV12-3 or TRBV12-4 and J usage is TRBJ1-4; 7 positions match TRBD1. Trimming at V came to 7 bases and at J to 7 bases, leaving 6 bases not matched to a gene. The CDR3 is 13 residues long. CDR3 sequence (DNA): TGTGCCAGCACCGTAACAGGGGTTGAAAAACTGTTTTTT. Protein sequence: CASTVTGVEKLFF.

The chain joins TRBV10-1 to TRBJ1-1; D unclear. V lost 1 base and J 1 base, leaving 10 bases between the germline ends. The CDR3 consists of 15 residues. Germline V gives CDR1 WNHNN, CDR2 SYGVQD (reference sequence). CDR3 in amino acids: CASSEWSDGNTEAFF. The CDR3 region has the DNA TGCGCCAGCAGTGAGTGGAGCGACGGGAACACTGAAGCTTTCTTT.

The chain recombines TRBV12-3 or TRBV12-4 with TRBJ2-1; perhaps D is TRBD1 or TRBD2 (7 bases each). This CDR3 is built from 13 residues. Between the trimmed V and J ends, which lost 8 bases and 9 bases, there was a span of 17 bases. The DNA of the CDR3 is TGTGCCAGCGGCACATCAGGGGGGGTTGAGCAGTTCTTC. It specifies CASGTSGGVEQFF.

This chain connects TRBV4-1 to TRBJ1-4, with TRBD1 matching over 7 bases. CDR1 and CDR2 (germline): MGHRA, YSYEKL. Trimming at V came to 0 bases and at J to 8 bases, leaving 9 bases not matched to a gene. This CDR3 contains 16 residues. CDR3 loop: CASSQESTGSREKLFF. The DNA of the CDR3 is TGCGCCAGCAGCCAAGAATCGACAGGGTCGCGCGAAAAACTGTTTTTT.

The gene calls are TRBV5-6 and TRBJ2-1; 10 nucleotides match TRBD2. With V trimmed by 3 bases and J by 7 bases, 16 bases remained unmatched. CDR3 size: 18 residues. From germline, CDR1 is SGHDT and CDR2 YYEEEE. The CDR3 sequence is CASSSSGLAGAFGNEQFF. CDR3 coding DNA: TGTGCCAGCAGCTCCTCGGGGCTAGCGGGGGCGTTCGGGAATGAGCAGTTCTTC.

The V and J genes are TRBV7-3 and TRBJ2-3; possibly TRBD2 for D (7 bases). Germline V gene lookup returns CDR1 SGHTA and CDR2 FQGTGA. V was pared by 5 bases and J by 6 bases, with 18 bases between. This CDR3 is 15 amino acids long. This CDR3 reads CASSPAGAAGDTQYF. The CDR3 DNA reads TGTGCCAGCAGCCCCGCGGGGGCAGCTGGGGATACGCAGTATTTT. Variable domain in full (rest from reference TRBV7-3 and TRBJ2-3): GAGVSQTPSNKVTEKGKYVELRCDPISGHTALYWYRQSLGQGPEFLIYFQGTGAADDSGLPNDRFFAVRPEGSVSTLKIQRTERGDSAVYLCASSPAGAAGDTQYFGPGTRLTVL.

The chain joins TRBV6-2 or TRBV6-3 to TRBJ1-2; no clear D. The CDR3 consists of 15 residues. Trimming shortened V by 0 bases and J by 1 base, and 9 bases separated the two germline ends. Germline V gene data show CDR1 as MNHEY and CDR2 as SVGEGT. The CDR3, as DNA: TGTGCCAGCAGTTACTCGTCACGAATTAACTATGGCTACACCTTC. Translating gives CASSYSSRINYGYTF.

The rearrangement joins TRBV5-1 to TRBJ1-5, with a possible D match to TRBD1 (5 bases). Germline values: CDR1 SGHRS, CDR2 YFSETQ. The V gene lost 2 bases and the J gene lost 2 bases, with 8 bases spanning the gap. The CDR3 spans 14 residues. The CDR3 loop is CASSFQGGNQPQHF. CDR3 coding DNA: TGCGCCAGCAGCTTTCAGGGCGGCAATCAGCCCCAGCATTTT. Looking up the rest from reference TRBV5-1 and TRBJ1-5 gives the full variable domain: KAGVTQTPRYLIKTRGQQVTLSCSPISGHRSVSWYQQTPGQGLQFLFEYFSETQRNKGNFPGRFSGRQFSNSRSEMNVSTLELGDSALYLCASSFQGGNQPQHFGDGTRLSIL.

V gene TRBV10-1 combines with J gene TRBJ2-3, with D unclear. Trimming removed 3 bases at V and 0 bases at J, with 1 base between. Germline CDR1 WNHNN, CDR2 SYGVQD (reference sequence). The CDR3 runs to 12 residues. CDR3 loop: CASSDSTDTQYF. For the CDR3, the DNA is TGCGCCAGCAGTGACAGCACAGATACGCAGTATTTT.

The chain combines TRBV4-3 with TRBJ2-3; D may be TRBD2 (5 bases). The length of the CDR3 is 15 residues. Germline V CDR1 and CDR2: LGHNA, YSLEER. Trimming took off 1 base at V and 4 bases at J, with 12 bases between the two ends. CDR3 bases: TGCGCCAGCAGCCAAGGTTATGGAGGCCCAGATACGCAGTATTTT. Encoded protein: CASSQGYGGPDTQYF.

V and J are TRBV5-1 and TRBJ1-1, with D hard to call. The CDR3 length is 13 residues. The V and J ends lost 0 bases and 8 bases respectively, with 11 bases between them. From germline, CDR1 is SGHRS and CDR2 YFSETQ. The CDR3 reads CASSLDGAGEAFF. CDR3 in DNA: TGCGCCAGCAGCTTGGATGGTGCAGGCGAAGCTTTCTTT.

The chain employs TRBV11-3 and TRBJ2-1; 9 nucleotides agree with TRBD1. After removal of 3 bases from V and 9 bases from J, the junction contained 6 bases not matched to a gene. Germline-derived CDR1 and CDR2 are SGHNT and YENEEA. There are 14 residues in the CDR3. The CDR3 reads CASSFGTGNAEQFF. The CDR3 region has the DNA TGTGCCAGCAGCTTTGGGACAGGGAATGCTGAGCAGTTCTTC.

The chain uses TRBV6-5 and TRBJ1-4, with 8 bases fitting TRBD1. Germline V gene lookup returns CDR1 MNHEY and CDR2 SVGAGI. The CDR3 is made up of 13 amino acids. J gave up 5 bases and V 7 bases, and 3 bases lay outside the gene matches. CDR3 region: CASTRGPNEKLFF. The CDR3 bases are TGTGCCAGCACCAGGGGGCCCAATGAAAAACTGTTTTTT.

This clone has only a few counts. J is TRBJ1-6 and V is TRBV5-1, with D possibly TRBD1 on 5 matching bases. Germline V gene sequence: CDR1 SGHRS, CDR2 YFSETQ. V lost 5 bases, J lost 6 bases, and 9 bases lay in between. The CDR3 is made up of 13 amino acids. The CDR3 region has the DNA TGCGCCAGCAGTCTAGGGGTTAATTCACCCCTCCACTTT. Translating gives CASSLGVNSPLHF.

In DNA, the CDR3 is TGTGCCAGCTCACCACCCCTCTCAGATACGCAGTATTTT. Translating it yields CASSPPLSDTQYF. This chain uses TRBV18 with TRBJ2-3, with D unclear. V gave up 0 bases and J gave up 4 bases, with 5 bases separating them. There are 13 residues in the CDR3. Per the germline V gene, CDR1 is KGHSH and CDR2 is LQKENI.

This chain links TRBV7-7 with TRBJ1-3, with D maybe TRBD1 (5 bases). With 6 bases removed from V and 2 bases from J, the gap between germline ends came to 14 bases. Germline-derived CDR1 and CDR2 are SSHAT and FNYEAQ (reference sequence). The CDR3 spans 15 residues. The CDR3 DNA reads as TGTGCCAGCAGTCGAGGGGTAGAACCTGGAAACACCATATATTTT. Translating it yields CASSRGVEPGNTIYF. Drawing the rest from reference TRBV7-7 and TRBJ1-3, the complete variable domain is GAGVSQSPRYKVTKRGQDVTLRCDPISSHATLYWYQQALGQGPEFLTYFNYEAQPDKSGLPSDRFSAERPEGSISTLTIQRTEQRDSAMYRCASSRGVEPGNTIYFGEGSWLTVV.

This chain links TRBV10-3 with TRBJ2-7; no clear D gene. The V end was cut by 0 bases, the J end by 2 bases, with 8 bases between. This CDR3 is built from 14 residues. Germline CDR1 ENHRY, CDR2 SYGVKD. The CDR3 bases are TGTGCCATCAGTGAGTCGTATGGAGCCTACGAGCAGTACGTC. Its protein product is CAISESYGAYEQYV.

J is TRBJ1-5 and V is TRBV6-5; D call uncertain. Germline assignment: CDR1 MNHEY and CDR2 SVGAGI. The V end was cut by 7 bases, the J end by 4 bases, with 11 bases between. The CDR3 spans 13 residues. Here the CDR3 DNA reads TGTGCCAGCACCAGTACACCGAATCAGCCCCAGCATTTT. Protein: CASTSTPNQPQHF.